The 12 T cell receptor beta chains given below trace back to one sample, sequenced in a study of blood T cells in healthy people across ages (dated by TCRdb to about 2015). Libraries came from 5' RACE. The sequencing machine was an Illumina HiSeq 2500. The second PCR ran for roughly 7 to 12 cycles and used a J-beta primer mix along with a sample-barcoded 5' primer. The public reads were run again by TCRdb, first through fastp at Q25 and then through MiXCR, and only productive beta chains were kept. Entries are consolidated by CDR3 protein sequence, retaining the most common genes and DNA. Recorded for this sample are under 950,000 distinct CDR3 sequences; approximately 21% of them occurred a single time. Around 22% of the sample is held by the ten biggest clonotypes. Specimen: blood. The origin of the receptors is a man in his 70s in good health.

This clonotype turned up a few times. The chain recombines TRBV7-7 with TRBJ2-1, with 8 bases aligning to TRBD2. Per the germline V gene, CDR1 is SSHAT and CDR2 is FNYEAQ (reference sequence). This CDR3 has 14 amino acids. Germline trimming cut 5 bases from V and 7 bases from J; bases unmatched to any gene: 7. The CDR3 reads CASSQSGSRNEQFF. In DNA, the CDR3 is TGTGCCAGCAGCCAAAGCGGGAGTAGGAATGAGCAGTTCTTC.

The V call is TRBV12-3 or TRBV12-4, the J call TRBJ1-1, with D possibly matching TRBD1 (6 bases). With 5 bases removed from V and 4 bases from J, the gap between germline ends came to 14 bases. The CDR3 spans 14 residues. The CDR3 loop reads CASSTGMVSTEAFF. CDR3 sequence (DNA): TGTGCCAGCAGTACAGGGATGGTGAGCACTGAAGCTTTCTTT.

The genes are TRBV11-2 and TRBJ2-7; perhaps TRBD2 as D (6 bases). V was pared by 7 bases and J by 3 bases, with 13 bases between. Germline CDR1 is SGHAT and CDR2 is FQNNGV. The CDR3 contains 13 residues. CDR3 in amino acids: CASIRGLSYEQYF. CDR3 nucleotides: TGTGCCAGCATCCGGGGGTTAAGCTACGAGCAGTACTTC.

The table lists this clonotype with a few counts. A junction end diverges from the germline sequence, so it may reflect a read error. The chain employs TRBV5-1 and TRBJ2-3, with D tentatively TRBD1 (10 bases). Germline V gene sequence: CDR1 SGHRS, CDR2 YFSETQ. The CDR3 covers 17 residues. The CDR3 nucleotides are TGCGCCAGCAGCTTGGGGACAGGGGGGACTAGCACAGATACGCAGTACTTT. Protein sequence: CASSLGTGGTSTDTQYF.

The chain is built from TRBV24-1 and TRBJ2-5; 15 positions agree with TRBD2. The CDR3 totals 15 residues. The germline V gene encodes CDR1 KGHDR and CDR2 SFDVKD. Germline trimming cut 9 bases from V and 5 bases from J; bases unmatched to any gene: 6. This CDR3 is CATSVGTSGRETQYF. CDR3 nucleotide sequence: TGTGCCACCTCTGTAGGGACTAGCGGGAGGGAGACCCAGTACTTC.

The V and J genes are TRBV29-1 and TRBJ2-3; a possible D gene is TRBD2 (6 bases). Trimming pared 3 bases from V and 2 bases from J, leaving 18 bases between. The CDR3 has 16 residues. Germline V gene lookup returns CDR1 SQVTM and CDR2 ANQGSEA. The DNA for the CDR3 is TGCAGCGTTGAGGTCGGGGGACCCCCTTCCACAGATACGCAGTATTTT. It yields the protein CSVEVGGPPSTDTQYF.

Notes on this clonotype: This sequence may be a read error, since a much larger clone differs from it by one base. The chain recombines TRBV20-1 with TRBJ2-1; D unresolved. V lost 3 bases, J lost 3 bases, and 12 bases lay in between. In germline, CDR1 is DFQATT, CDR2 SNEGSKA (reference sequence). The CDR3 extends over 14 amino acids. The CDR3 DNA follows: TGCAGTGCTAGTACTGGCGGAATCTACAATGAGCAGTTCTTC. Protein: CSASTGGIYNEQFF.

This clonotype was seen a handful of times. This chain's CDR3 is CASSNNLGYTF. CDR3 DNA sequence: TGTGCCAGCAGCAACAATCTGGGGTACACCTTC. The chain uses TRBV9 and TRBJ1-2; D uncertain. Trimming cost V 4 bases and J 11 bases, with 12 bases left between them. Germline V gives CDR1 SGDLS, CDR2 YYNGEE. The CDR3 contains 11 residues.

This chain links TRBV12-3 or TRBV12-4 with TRBJ2-1, with D possibly matching TRBD1 (6 bases). The ends were cut back, 3 bases at V and 6 bases at J, with 9 bases in the middle. CDR3 length: 13 amino acids. CDR3 loop: CASSFNRANEQFF. The CDR3 bases are TGTGCCAGCAGTTTTAACAGGGCCAATGAGCAGTTCTTC.

V usage is TRBV6-2 or TRBV6-3 and J usage is TRBJ2-7; D not certain. The CDR3 has 13 amino acids. Looked up from germline, CDR1 is MNHEY and CDR2 is SVGEGT. Here the CDR3 reads CASSYQVEQAPFV. CDR3 nucleotides: TGTGCCAGCAGTTACCAGGTTGAGCAGGCTCCCTTCGTC.

The V gene is TRBV6-1, the J gene TRBJ2-7; TRBD1 matches at 8 bases. This CDR3 region has 14 residues. Unmatched junction bases numbered 4, after V lost 2 bases and J lost 4 bases. CDR1 and CDR2 from the germline V gene are MNHNS and SASEGT. In nucleotides, the CDR3 is TGTGCCAGCAGTGAATTGAGACAGGGGTACGAGCAGTACTTC. This translates into CASSELRQGYEQYF.

This clonotype was detected only a few times. This rearrangement joins TRBV18 to TRBJ2-3; the D call may be TRBD1 or TRBD2 (5 bases each). Germline V lookup: CDR1 KGHSH, CDR2 LQKENI. The V end lost 3 bases, the J end lost 4 bases, and 11 bases lay between the germline ends. The CDR3 is 14 residues long. The CDR3 DNA is TGTGCCAGCTCACCCGGGGACGGGCCAGATACGCAGTATTTT. Protein product: CASSPGDGPDTQYF.